Given below is one T cell receptor beta chain in context. Antigen specificity is unknown. These data come from a study of vaccination effects on CD4 cells after COVID-19. Overall study context: It was a median of 72 days after the second dose that post-vaccine samples were obtained.

Study-level points and caveats: Long after vaccination, the clones induced by infection and by vaccine shrank markedly in size.

Expansion with viral peptide pools was applied to antigen-specific CD4+ T cells by the ViraFEST assay prior to sequencing. Investigators separated out CD4+ T cells once around 11 days of culture had passed. Each person got two doses of an mRNA SARS-CoV-2 vaccine, BNT162b2 or mRNA-1273. Researchers reported culturing over 1.5 million PBMC in each well, adding approximately 9.4 IU/ml IL-2 and roughly 10 ug/ml peptides. Some clones are missing from TCRdb's copy, which holds only in-frame ones; the method was immunoSEQ multiplex PCR. The sample has approximately 26,000 clones; around 63% are singletons. Trimming took 7 bases from V and 3 from J, leaving 16 bases between them. The CDR3 consists of 14 residues. Germline values: CDR1 MRHNA, CDR2 SNTAGT.

The sequencing here drew on CD4+ T cells from PBMCs cultured with SARS-CoV-2 spike peptides, taken after COVID-19 vaccination. This chain joins TRBV6-4 and TRBJ2-7; D tentatively reads TRBD1 or TRBD2 (5 bases each). The sequence derives from a human donor who received a COVID-19 vaccine. In DNA, the CDR3 is TGTGCCAGCATAATGGCAGGGAGAAACTACGAGCAGTACTTC. Its translation is CASIMAGRNYEQYF.